Presented here are 15 T cell receptor beta chains from one specimen sequenced in a study of blood T cell repertoires in COVID-19. The data were produced by immunoSEQ multiplex PCR, yet TCRdb's version contains in-frame clones alone and is incomplete. The sample yields 55,000 to 60,000 clones, roughly 80% seen once. The sample comprised peripheral blood. Receptor source: a man between 65 and 79 years old with active COVID-19.

This chain connects TRBV6-5 to TRBJ1-5, with TRBD1 identical over 9 bases. Germline CDR1 is MNHEY and CDR2 is SVGAGI. J was trimmed by 7 bases and V by 6 bases; bases with no gene match: 7. The CDR3 consists of 14 residues. The CDR3 here is CASSDGQGSQPQHF. The CDR3 DNA reads as TGTGCCAGCAGCGACGGACAGGGGAGCCAGCCCCAGCATTTT.

V is TRBV5-6 and J is TRBJ2-7; D is possibly TRBD1 (5 bases). The length of the CDR3 is 14 residues. Germline CDR1 reads SGHDT; CDR2 reads YYEEEE. The V gene lost 2 bases and the J gene lost 0 bases, with 9 bases spanning the gap. CDR3 in DNA: TGTGCCAGCAGCTTAAGGGGCAACTCCTACGAGCAGTACTTC. Amino acids: CASSLRGNSYEQYF. Variable domain in full (rest from reference TRBV5-6 and TRBJ2-7): DAGVTQSPTHLIKTRGQQVTLRCSPKSGHDTVSWYQQALGQGPQFIFQYYEEEERQRGNFPDRFSGHQFPNYSSELNVNALLLGDSALYLCASSLRGNSYEQYFGPGTRLTVT.

This clone was seen more than once but under ten times. The chain uses TRBV7-9 and TRBJ2-4; the match to TRBD2 covers 12 bases. The CDR3 spans 15 residues. CDR1 is SEHNR and CDR2 is FQNEAQ in the germline V gene (reference sequence). With 2 bases clipped from V and 4 bases from J, the junction kept 0 bases outside the gene matches. In nucleotides, the CDR3 is TGTGCCAGCAGCTTAACTAGCGGGAGGAAAAACATTCAGTACTTC. Translated: CASSLTSGRKNIQYF.

A few counts support this clone. CDR3: CASSSGGTGAYEQYF. CDR3 nucleotides: TGTGCCAGCAGTTCCGGGGGGACAGGGGCCTACGAGCAGTACTTC. The chain carries TRBV28 and TRBJ2-7; 10 bases agree with TRBD1. Germline V gives CDR1 MDHEN, CDR2 SYDVKM. V shed 4 bases, J shed 2 bases, and the junction held 5 bases outside the gene matches. The CDR3 runs to 15 residues.

The V gene is TRBV2, the J gene TRBJ2-5; D gene uncertain. The germline V gene encodes CDR1 SNHLY and CDR2 FYNNEI. The CDR3 spans 13 residues. Trimming removed 7 bases at V and 3 bases at J, with 12 bases between. The chain's CDR3 is CASMRRNEETQYF. The CDR3, as DNA: TGTGCCAGCATGAGGCGGAACGAAGAGACCCAGTACTTC. Variable domain in full (rest from reference TRBV2 and TRBJ2-5): EPEVTQTPSHQVTQMGQEVILRCVPISNHLYFYWYRQILGQKVEFLVSFYNNEISEKSEIFDDQFSVERPDGSNFTLKIRSTKLEDSAMYFCASMRRNEETQYFGPGTRLLVL.

CDR3 sequence: CASSFGQHTGELFF. CDR3 coding DNA: TGTGCCAGCAGTTTCGGACAGCACACCGGGGAGCTGTTTTTT. The chain has TRBV27 and TRBJ2-2; the D gene is possibly TRBD1 (6 bases). The CDR3 totals 14 residues. Trimming cost V 3 bases and J 3 bases, with 8 bases left between them. The germline gives CDR1 MNHEY, CDR2 SMNVEV (reference sequence).

V is TRBV7-2 and J is TRBJ2-7, with TRBD2 identical over 7 bases. V lost 1 base, J lost 10 bases, and 10 bases stayed unmatched. CDR1 is SGHTA, CDR2 FQGNSA, per germline. The CDR3 length is 14 residues. The CDR3 is CASSLGLAGEVQYF. CDR3 coding DNA: TGTGCCAGCAGCTTAGGGTTGGCGGGAGAGGTTCAGTACTTC.

J is TRBJ2-3 and V is TRBV19; D perhaps matches TRBD1 (6 bases). CDR3 size: 16 residues. V was trimmed by 5 bases and J by 4 bases, leaving 19 bases between them. CDR1 is LNHDA and CDR2 is SQIVND in the germline V gene (reference sequence). The CDR3 nucleotides are TGTGCCAGTAGTGTTGGACTGAGGGGGTATCCAGATACGCAGTATTTT. As protein: CASSVGLRGYPDTQYF. The full variable domain, rest sourced from reference TRBV19 and TRBJ2-3, is DGGITQSPKYLFRKEGQNVTLSCEQNLNHDAMYWYRQDPGQGLRLIYYSQIVNDFQKGDIAEGYSVSREKKESFPLTVTSAQKNPTAFYLCASSVGLRGYPDTQYFGPGTRLTVL.

V and J are TRBV14 and TRBJ2-7, with 9 bases aligning to TRBD2. The germline CDR1 and CDR2 sequences are SGHDN and FVKESK. The CDR3 is 15 residues long. After removal of 3 bases from V and 0 bases from J, the junction contained 3 bases not matched to a gene. This CDR3 reads CASSQGTSLSYEQYF. CDR3 nucleotide sequence: TGTGCCAGCAGCCAGGGGACTAGCCTCTCCTACGAGCAGTACTTC.

The J gene is TRBJ2-1, the V gene TRBV6-2 or TRBV6-3; 10 bases match TRBD1. V shed 6 bases and J 1 base; nucleotides not matched to a gene: 6. The germline CDR1 and CDR2 sequences are MNHEY and SVGEGT. CDR3 length: 16 residues. CDR3 bases: TGTGCCAGCAGGTACGGGACAGGGGCATCCTACAATGAGCAGTTCTTC. Protein product: CASRYGTGASYNEQFF.

This chain connects TRBV7-3 to TRBJ2-3; TRBD2 is a possible D gene (5 bases). V was cut by 0 bases and J by 1 base, with 5 bases left in between. Germline loops: CDR1 SGHTA, CDR2 FQGTGA. CDR3 length: 14 amino acids. The CDR3, as DNA: TGTGCCAGCAGCTTAACTAGCGGCACAGATACGCAGTATTTT. Translating gives CASSLTSGTDTQYF.

The J gene is TRBJ1-2, the V gene TRBV29-1, with D unresolved. CDR3 length: 11 residues. The V end was cut by 7 bases, the J end by 4 bases, with 10 bases between. Per the germline V gene, CDR1 is SQVTM and CDR2 is ANQGSEA. The CDR3 region is CSASVAYGYTF. For the CDR3, the DNA is TGCAGCGCCTCAGTGGCCTATGGCTACACCTTC. Drawing the rest from reference TRBV29-1 and TRBJ1-2, the complete variable domain is SAVISQKPSRDICQRGTSLTIQCQVDSQVTMMFWYRQQPGQSLTLIATANQGSEATYESGFVIDKFPISRPNLTFSTLTVSNMSPEDSSIYLCSASVAYGYTFGSGTRLTVV.

The chain couples TRBV19 to TRBJ1-1; 8 positions match TRBD1. This CDR3 spans 14 amino acids. In germline, CDR1 is LNHDA, CDR2 SQIVND (reference sequence). J lost 4 bases, V lost 6 bases, and 7 bases had no gene match. CDR3 nucleotides: TGTGCCAGTAGGCCAGGGGGCGCAGGCACTGAAGCTTTCTTT. Protein product: CASRPGGAGTEAFF.

The J gene is TRBJ2-7, the V gene TRBV24-1, with D possibly being TRBD1 (6 bases). V lost 9 bases and J 1 base, leaving 12 bases between the germline ends. Looked up from germline, CDR1 is KGHDR and CDR2 is SFDVKD. The CDR3 covers 13 residues. CDR3 coding DNA: TGTGCCACCTCCGGGACACCTTCCTACGAGCAGTACTTC. It translates to CATSGTPSYEQYF.

The DNA for the CDR3 is TGTGCCTGGGGGGTCTGGGCGGGAGATACGCAGTATTTT. Translating gives CAWGVWAGDTQYF. The chain combines TRBV30 with TRBJ2-3, with TRBD2 as a possible D gene (5 bases). V was cut by 5 bases and J by 5 bases, with 14 bases left in between. Looked up from germline, CDR1 is GTSNPN and CDR2 is SVGIG (reference sequence). This CDR3 contains 13 residues. The full variable domain, rest sourced from reference TRBV30 and TRBJ2-3, is SQTIHQWPATLVQPVGSPLSLECTVEGTSNPNLYWYRQAAGRGLQLLFYSVGIGQISSEVPQNLSASRPQDRQFILSSKKLLLSDSGFYLCAWGVWAGDTQYFGPGTRLTVL.